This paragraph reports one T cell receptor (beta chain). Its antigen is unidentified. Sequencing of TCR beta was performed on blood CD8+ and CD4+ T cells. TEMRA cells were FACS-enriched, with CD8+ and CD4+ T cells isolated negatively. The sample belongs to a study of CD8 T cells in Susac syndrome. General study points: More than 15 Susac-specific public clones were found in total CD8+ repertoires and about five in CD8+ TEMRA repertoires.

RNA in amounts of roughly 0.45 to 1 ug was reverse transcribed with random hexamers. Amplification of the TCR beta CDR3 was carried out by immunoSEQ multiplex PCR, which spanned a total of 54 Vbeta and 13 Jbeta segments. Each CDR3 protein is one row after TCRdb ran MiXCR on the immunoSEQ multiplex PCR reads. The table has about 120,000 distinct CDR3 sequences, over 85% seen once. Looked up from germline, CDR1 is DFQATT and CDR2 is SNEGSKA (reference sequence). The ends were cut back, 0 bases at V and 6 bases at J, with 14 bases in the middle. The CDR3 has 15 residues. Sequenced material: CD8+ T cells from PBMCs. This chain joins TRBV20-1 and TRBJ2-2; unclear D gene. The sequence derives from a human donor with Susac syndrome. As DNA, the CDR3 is TGCAGTGCTAGAGATTCCGGGTTTTGGGCCGGGGAGCTGTTTTTT. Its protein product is CSARDSGFWAGELFF.